This record covers a single TCR beta chain. This sample stems from a study of blood T cell repertoires in COVID-19. Study information: From the United States, Italy and Spain came samples of acute and convalescent COVID-19. Nucleic acid was either cDNA or gDNA, and it came from T cells, B-cell-depleted T cells, or PBMCs.

In the source study's methods: Scientists estimated how many nucleated cells there were by amplifying reference gene primers. Assay: immunoSEQ multiplex PCR; the TCRdb copy retains only in-frame clones and omits some. The V and J calls and clone size are taken from that table; D and trimming were inferred from the DNA. The sample lists 50,000 or so clones; more than 85% were seen once. The TCR comes from a woman older than 75 with acute or convalescent COVID-19. Sequencing input: peripheral blood.

CDR3 nucleotide sequence: TGTGCCAGCTCACCACCTACACGGGGGGAAAAACTGTTTTTT. Its translation: CASSPPTRGEKLFF. The chain uses TRBV18 and TRBJ1-4, with D maybe TRBD1 (5 bases). Trimming took 0 bases from V and 8 from J, leaving 10 bases between them. CDR1 KGHSH and CDR2 LQKENI come from the germline V gene. The CDR3 consists of 14 residues.